This TCR beta chain is from a study of blood T cell repertoires in COVID-19. Study summary: T cells, B-cell-depleted T cells, or PBMCs provided the cDNA or gDNA that served as material.

Trimming cost V 1 base and J 1 base, with 10 bases left between them. CDR3 length equals 15 residues. Germline CDR1 MDHEN, CDR2 SYDVKM. Authors' analysis steps: Estimates of nucleated cell counts were drawn from the amplification of reference gene primers. Using immunoSEQ multiplex PCR, the repertoire was profiled, and TCRdb retains in-frame clones only, with some absent. V, J and clone size derive from that table, while D and trimming were established from the DNA sequence. This repertoire shows some 29,000 clones, roughly 88% found once; its top ten account for approximately 1%. This clonotype was obtained from a man between 65 and 85 years old with active or convalescent COVID-19. The chain joins TRBV28 to TRBJ1-1; D gene uncertain. The sequencing sample was made of peripheral blood. The CDR3 nucleotides read TGTGCCAGCAGTTTATTGATGTCCGGGAACACTGAAGCTTTCTTT. Encoded protein: CASSLLMSGNTEAFF.